This T cell receptor (beta chain) was profiled in a study of cytomegalovirus exposure and HLA in healthy donors. Overall study: The roughly 110 validation repertoires were reported in a later analysis to have been generated on the same platform as the approximately 700 first-cohort repertoires.

Notes on the study in general: According to reports, the classifier identified cytomegalovirus status with high specificity and sensitivity. In the approximately 120 validation repertoires, a later analysis found that first-cohort TCR clusters tended to co-occur. Cytomegalovirus association was assigned to about 150 TCR beta chains.

Of note for this clone: Its antigen is currently unknown.

Assay: immunoSEQ multiplex PCR; the TCRdb copy retains only in-frame clones and omits some. The sample lists some 48,000 clones, 88% occurring once. The sequencing input was PBMCs. The origin of this receptor is a woman aged 25 to 45 in good health and CMV-seronegative.

The CDR3 region has the DNA TGTGCCAGCAGTAAGACAGGCCTATCCTACGAGCAGTACTTC. It translates to CASSKTGLSYEQYF. V usage is TRBV28 and J usage is TRBJ2-7; possibly TRBD1 for D (6 bases). The CDR3 loop spans 14 amino acids. The V gene's germline CDR1 is MDHEN and CDR2 SYDVKM. V gave up 5 bases and J gave up 1 base, with 12 bases separating them.